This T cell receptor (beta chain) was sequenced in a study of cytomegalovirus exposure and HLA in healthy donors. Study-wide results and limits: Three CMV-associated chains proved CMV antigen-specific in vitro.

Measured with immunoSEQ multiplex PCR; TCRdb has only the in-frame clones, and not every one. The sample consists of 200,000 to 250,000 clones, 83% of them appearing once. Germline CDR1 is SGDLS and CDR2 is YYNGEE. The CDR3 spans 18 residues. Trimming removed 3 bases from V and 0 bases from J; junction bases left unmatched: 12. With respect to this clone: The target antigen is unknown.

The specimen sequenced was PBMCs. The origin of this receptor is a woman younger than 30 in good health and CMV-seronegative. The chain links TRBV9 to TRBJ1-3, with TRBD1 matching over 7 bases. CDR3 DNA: TGTGCCAGCAGCGCAAGGGGGCAGGCGACCTTCTCTGGAAACACCATATATTTT. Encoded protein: CASSARGQATFSGNTIYF.